The present TCR beta chain was sequenced within a study of response to subunit inactivated influenza vaccine. TCRdb itself ran the RT-PCR reads through MiXCR, one entry per CDR3 protein. The data hold approximately 490,000 distinct CDR3 sequences, with 7.2% observed a single time. Study findings and constraints: A suggestion made by the authors is that each seasonal influenza vaccination recruits few new T cells.

As regards this clonotype: The antigen is not known.

Unmatched junction bases numbered 3, after V lost 7 bases and J lost 0 bases. The CDR3 is made up of 14 amino acids. The genes are TRBV12-3 or TRBV12-4 and TRBJ1-5, with 7 bases aligning to TRBD1. The sequence came from a man aged 50-75 years who received an inactivated influenza vaccine. Sequencing was performed on PBMCs from blood, taken around 2 years after vaccination. For the CDR3, the DNA is TGTGCCAGCAAGCAGGGGGTTAGCAATCAGCCCCAGCATTTT. Residues: CASKQGVSNQPQHF.